The 21 T cell receptor beta chains below were found in one sample sequenced in a study of blood T cell repertoires in COVID-19. Data came from immunoSEQ multiplex PCR; TCRdb stores just in-frame clones and leaves some out. The data show approximately 150,000 clones, with 70% to 90% seen just once and under 6% held by the top ten. The specimen sequenced was peripheral blood. The receptor source for this set is a woman between 45 and 65 years old with COVID-19, enrolled during active disease.

The chain employs TRBV6-2 or TRBV6-3 and TRBJ2-1; possible D gene TRBD2, 7 bases. Germline V gene data show CDR1 as MNHEY and CDR2 as SVGEGT. Trimming removed 1 base at V and 6 bases at J, with 13 bases between. CDR3 length equals 15 residues. Here the CDR3 reads CASSYWGGNSNEQFF. The CDR3 nucleotides read TGTGCCAGCAGTTACTGGGGGGGCAATTCCAATGAGCAGTTCTTC.

V and J are TRBV11-2 and TRBJ2-7; weak D call: TRBD1 (5 bases). The CDR3 is made up of 11 amino acids. In germline, CDR1 is SGHAT, CDR2 FQNNGV. V was cut by 7 bases and J by 5 bases, with 9 bases left in between. CDR3 DNA sequence: TGTGCCAGCACCACAGGCAACGAGCAGTACTTC. Translating it yields CASTTGNEQYF.

The chain has TRBV7-9 and TRBJ2-5; D may be TRBD2 (5 bases). Deletions cut 0 bases from V and 5 bases from J, with 13 bases between. In germline, CDR1 is SEHNR, CDR2 FQNEAQ (reference sequence). The CDR3 spans 15 residues. The CDR3 protein is CASSLASELGETQYF. The CDR3 DNA is TGTGCCAGCAGCTTAGCATCCGAACTAGGGGAGACCCAGTACTTC.

The rearrangement uses TRBV30 and TRBJ1-2; the D is unclear. Germline-derived CDR1 and CDR2 are GTSNPN and SVGIG (reference sequence). The CDR3 consists of 11 residues. The V and J ends lost 2 bases and 2 bases respectively, with 3 bases between them. CDR3 loop: CAWSSNYGYTF. The CDR3 nucleotides read TGTGCCTGGAGTTCGAACTATGGCTACACCTTC.

V usage is TRBV7-2 and J usage is TRBJ2-7; possibly TRBD2 for D (6 bases). There are 12 residues in the CDR3. The V gene's germline CDR1 is SGHTA and CDR2 FQGNSA. Trimming cost V 5 bases and J 6 bases, with 11 bases left between them. The CDR3 reads CASSPVGGEQYF. DNA of the CDR3: TGTGCCAGCAGCCCAGTGGGGGGCGAGCAGTACTTC.

The chain combines TRBV6-2 or TRBV6-3 with TRBJ1-2; a weak D match, TRBD1 (6 bases). Germline V gene data show CDR1 as MNHEY and CDR2 as SVGEGT. V was clipped by 2 bases and J by 3 bases, with 13 bases between them. The CDR3 consists of 15 residues. The CDR3 DNA follows: TGTGCCAGCAGTTACGACGCAGGGGAATACTATGGCTACACCTTC. As protein: CASSYDAGEYYGYTF.

This clone appeared once. The gene calls are TRBV5-8 and TRBJ2-3, with unresolved D. The V gene lost 2 bases and the J gene lost 2 bases, with 9 bases spanning the gap. The CDR3 loop spans 14 amino acids. Per the germline V gene, CDR1 is SGHTS and CDR2 is YDEGEE. The CDR3 DNA reads TGTGCCAGCAGCTTTGGCCAGTACACAGATACGCAGTATTTT. This encodes CASSFGQYTDTQYF.

The chain uses TRBV2 and TRBJ2-7; 8 nucleotides line up with TRBD1. The V segment lost 8 bases and the J segment 7 bases; nucleotides outside the gene matches: 16. The CDR3 has 15 amino acids. The V gene's germline CDR1 is SNHLY and CDR2 FYNNEI. The CDR3 here is CASSRILDRALEQYF. The CDR3 coding sequence is TGTGCCAGCTCTAGAATCTTGGACAGGGCATTGGAGCAGTACTTC.

The J gene is TRBJ2-7, the V gene TRBV27; 9 nucleotides agree with TRBD1. The CDR3 spans 13 residues. Germline V gene lookup returns CDR1 MNHEY and CDR2 SMNVEV (reference sequence). V was clipped by 5 bases and J by 4 bases; unmatched bases: 3. Written as DNA, the CDR3 is TGTGCCAGCAGTGCGGGGACAGGGTACGAGCAGTACTTC. This translates into CASSAGTGYEQYF.

A single count supports this clone. This rearrangement joins TRBV5-1 to TRBJ2-3, with a tentative D call TRBD2 (7 bases). V was shortened by 4 bases and J by 4 bases, with 13 bases between the two germline ends. The CDR3 runs to 14 residues. CDR1 SGHRS and CDR2 YFSETQ come from the germline V gene. CDR3 sequence reads: CASSLGGRSDTQYF. CDR3 DNA sequence: TGCGCCAGCAGCCTCGGGGGGCGGTCAGATACGCAGTATTTT.

V and J are TRBV6-1 and TRBJ2-5; 9 nucleotides match TRBD1. This CDR3 is built from 17 residues. The V and J ends lost 2 bases and 4 bases, in that order; junction bases with no gene match: 11. Germline lookup yields CDR1 MNHNS and CDR2 SASEGT. The CDR3, as DNA: TGTGCCAGCAGTGAATGGATAGGACAGGGGTGGGGAGAGACCCAGTACTTC. This codes for CASSEWIGQGWGETQYF.

The chain carries TRBV30 and TRBJ2-7; D is unresolved. The CDR3 consists of 13 residues. Per germline, CDR1 GTSNPN and CDR2 SVGIG (reference sequence). Trimming stripped 1 base from V and 0 bases from J, with 7 bases between. The CDR3 region has the DNA TGTGCCTGGAGTGGGCAGTTCTCCTACGAGCAGTACTTC. Protein product: CAWSGQFSYEQYF.

This chain joins TRBV18 and TRBJ2-7; no firm D call. V was shortened by 4 bases and J by 3 bases, with 10 bases between the two germline ends. Germline assignment: CDR1 KGHSH and CDR2 LQKENI. The CDR3 runs 13 residues. The CDR3 protein is CASSLVESYEQYF. In DNA form, the CDR3 reads TGTGCCAGCTCACTTGTGGAGAGCTACGAGCAGTACTTC.

The chain links TRBV7-9 to TRBJ1-1; the D is unclear. Germline values: CDR1 SEHNR, CDR2 FQNEAQ (reference sequence). V was cut by 11 bases and J by 2 bases, with 15 bases left in between. The CDR3 loop spans 13 amino acids. The CDR3, as DNA: TGTGCCCCGGGCCGCGGGGATAACACTGAAGCTTTCTTT. Its translation is CAPGRGDNTEAFF. The full variable domain, with the rest looked up from reference TRBV7-9 and TRBJ1-1, is DTGVSQNPRHKITKRGQNVTFRCDPISEHNRLYWYRQTLGQGPEFLTYFQNEAQLEKSRLLSDRFSAERPKGSFSTLEIQRTEQGDSAMYLCAPGRGDNTEAFFGQGTRLTVV.

The V call is TRBV19, the J call TRBJ1-1; a possible D gene is TRBD1 (6 bases). The CDR3 covers 15 residues. Looked up from germline, CDR1 is LNHDA and CDR2 is SQIVND (reference sequence). V shed 6 bases and J shed 3 bases, with 17 bases lying between them. The CDR3 bases are TGTGCCAGTAGCGTACAGGGTTTTAGTCACACTGAAGCTTTCTTT. Translation gives CASSVQGFSHTEAFF.

The rearrangement uses TRBV7-9 and TRBJ2-3, with 10 positions matching TRBD2. This CDR3 contains 15 residues. V trimming: 3 bases; J trimming: 3 bases; junction bases outside the gene matches: 3. CDR1 and CDR2 (germline): SEHNR, FQNEAQ (reference sequence). The CDR3 DNA follows: TGTGCCAGCAGCTTTCAAGCGGGGGGGACAGATACGCAGTATTTT. This gives the protein CASSFQAGGTDTQYF.

This chain uses TRBV6-5 with TRBJ2-1; 8 nucleotides agree with TRBD2. V dropped 5 bases and J dropped 9; count of bases not matched to a gene: 9. CDR3 length: 14 amino acids. CDR1 and CDR2 (germline): MNHEY, SVGAGI. The CDR3 DNA follows: TGTGCCAGCAGTCCGGGGGGGTCTGGCTCTGAGCAGTTCTTC. Residues: CASSPGGSGSEQFF.

J is TRBJ2-2 and V is TRBV7-7; D may be TRBD1 (6 bases). Trimming shortened V by 4 bases and J by 0 bases, and 12 bases separated the two germline ends. The germline V gene encodes CDR1 SSHAT and CDR2 FNYEAQ (reference sequence). CDR3 length: 16 amino acids. The CDR3 nucleotides read TGTGCCAGCAGCTCCTCAGGGGACGCGAACACCGGGGAGCTGTTTTTT. It specifies CASSSSGDANTGELFF.

The chain couples TRBV28 to TRBJ1-5, with 9 bases that match TRBD1. Germline CDR1 MDHEN, CDR2 SYDVKM. Losses at the gene ends were 3 bases for V and 6 bases for J; bases not matched to a gene: 6. The CDR3 is 15 residues long. CDR3 in amino acids: CASSFRDRGVQPQHF. The CDR3 DNA sequence: TGTGCCAGCAGTTTCCGAGACAGGGGGGTTCAGCCCCAGCATTTT.

The chain carries TRBV14 and TRBJ2-1; maybe TRBD1 (7 bases). Germline CDR1 reads SGHDN; CDR2 reads FVKESK. V was clipped by 6 bases and J by 3 bases, with 12 bases between them. CDR3 size: 14 residues. The CDR3 region has the DNA TGTGCCAGCAGTCTCCAGGGGGGCTACAATGAGCAGTTCTTC. Its translation: CASSLQGGYNEQFF.

This chain joins TRBV19 and TRBJ2-3; possible D gene TRBD2, 7 bases. CDR1 and CDR2 (germline): LNHDA, SQIVND (reference sequence). The CDR3 covers 15 residues. The V end lost 7 bases, the J end lost 2 bases, and 16 bases lay between the germline ends. CDR3: CASTPKGGLTDTQYF. The CDR3, as DNA: TGTGCCAGTACCCCGAAGGGGGGGCTCACAGATACGCAGTATTTT.